This TCR beta chain was identified in a study of blood T cell repertoires in COVID-19. On the study more broadly: The United States, Italy and Spain provided the acute and convalescent COVID-19 samples.

Authors' analysis steps: The authors estimated nucleated cell counts from reference gene primer amplification. Method: immunoSEQ multiplex PCR; TCRdb's copy keeps in-frame clones and lacks some. V and J calls and clone size follow that table, whereas D and trimming were derived from the DNA. Of about 270,000 clones in the sample, roughly nine tenths were seen once. Germline V gene sequence: CDR1 LNHDA, CDR2 SQIVND (reference sequence). Trimming removed 6 bases from V and 0 bases from J; junction bases left unmatched: 9. This CDR3 region has 17 residues. This chain uses TRBV19 with TRBJ1-5; 9 bases are shared with TRBD1. The TCR was taken from a woman aged 25 to 39 with COVID-19, enrolled during active disease. The sequencing input was peripheral blood. CDR3 region: CASRVTGGSYSNQPQHF. CDR3 bases: TGTGCCAGTAGGGTGACAGGGGGATCTTATAGCAATCAGCCCCAGCATTTT.